Listed below are T cell receptor beta chains from one sample, sequenced in a study of blood T cell repertoires in COVID-19. Libraries were prepared by immunoSEQ multiplex PCR; TCRdb keeps only in-frame clonotypes and omits some of them. The sample lists about 360,000 clones; around nine tenths were seen once. The sequenced material came from peripheral blood. The receptors derive from a human donor in a cohort sampled during active COVID-19. Both conserved end residues are part of each CDR3.

V gene: TRBV19; CDR3 protein: CASSMYRGPANQPQHF
V gene: TRBV27; CDR3 protein: CASSLGGGRTEAFF
V gene: TRBV25-1; CDR3 protein: CATLGAGESYEQYF
V gene: TRBV11-2; CDR3 protein: CASSLRSGYNSPLHF
V gene: TRBV7-9; CDR3 protein: CASSPSYIQRGNNEQFF
V gene: TRBV27; CDR3 protein: CASSFKTGEANTEAFF
V gene: TRBV2; CDR3 protein: CASRVTSGYSTDTQYF
V gene: TRBV19; CDR3 protein: CASKGLAGFNEQFF
V gene: TRBV6-5; CDR3 protein: CASSSGGFTYEQYF
V gene: TRBV10-3; CDR3 protein: CAISRDSWTGELFF
V gene: TRBV9; CDR3 protein: CASSVGLAGFSPDTQYF
V gene: TRBV28; CDR3 protein: CASTSSWTGSSETQYF
V gene: TRBV29-1; CDR3 protein: CSAETGVSGNTIYF
V gene: TRBV19; CDR3 protein: CASSPGTGGYSNQPQHF
V gene: TRBV6-1; CDR3 protein: CASSDRVNEKLFF
V gene: TRBV10-3; CDR3 protein: CAISRQTAGDSPLHF
V gene: TRBV5-4; CDR3 protein: CASSLAGGPSYNEQFF
V gene: TRBV9; CDR3 protein: CASSATGARYEQYF
V gene: TRBV6-5; CDR3 protein: CASSYSFGGDGYTF
V gene: TRBV30; CDR3 protein: CALVQGSYNSPLHF
V gene: TRBV2; CDR3 protein: CASFPGVGSTNEKLFF
V gene: TRBV3-1/TRBV3-2; CDR3 protein: CASTPNPPGSVYEKLFF
V gene: TRBV7-2; CDR3 protein: CASSLQQAGNTIYF
V gene: TRBV20-1; CDR3 protein: CSASKLAGMDEQFF
V gene: TRBV15; CDR3 protein: CATSRDQNLLQSGGYTF
V gene: TRBV7-3; CDR3 protein: CASSLPLDTQYF
V gene: TRBV2; CDR3 protein: CASSGTGFSNQPQHF
V gene: TRBV5-1; CDR3 protein: CASSLAGTTNTGELFF
V gene: TRBV7-9; CDR3 protein: CASSLDRVEAFF
V gene: TRBV9; CDR3 protein: CASSASIRDGYGYTF
V gene: TRBV10-3; CDR3 protein: CAISESLAGGHNEQFF
V gene: TRBV19; CDR3 protein: CASSMFFPSPSGANVLTF
V gene: TRBV10-2; CDR3 protein: CDNSTGLASYEQYF
V gene: TRBV11-2; CDR3 protein: CASSLDTSSGSSYEQYF
V gene: TRBV11-2; CDR3 protein: CASSLALEWRDYEQYF
V gene: TRBV19; CDR3 protein: CASSRGGVLYNEQFF
V gene: TRBV20-1; CDR3 protein: CSASPRDLYGYTF
V gene: TRBV2; CDR3 protein: CASSRGTGGTEAFF
V gene: TRBV6-5; CDR3 protein: CASSPTSGASYEQYF
V gene: TRBV2; CDR3 protein: CASSEVGQGYGYTF
V gene: TRBV29-1; CDR3 protein: CSVSGGASGSTDTQYF
V gene: TRBV30; CDR3 protein: CAWSVPDRGGNTIYF
V gene: TRBV29-1; CDR3 protein: CSVGLAGVWGNEQFF
V gene: TRBV6-5; CDR3 protein: CASSYPEQPQHF
V gene: TRBV6-5; CDR3 protein: CASGAGWSEQYF
V gene: TRBV2; CDR3 protein: CASSRGQGYSNEQFF
V gene: TRBV5-1; CDR3 protein: CASSQVPGGLLSGANVLTF
V gene: TRBV3-1/TRBV3-2; CDR3 protein: CASSQDAGDEKLFF
V gene: TRBV9; CDR3 protein: CASSVAAGDTGELFF
V gene: TRBV3-1/TRBV3-2; CDR3 protein: CASSQDEGGREPSSYEQYF
V gene: TRBV5-1; CDR3 protein: CASSPIVGTDTQYF
V gene: TRBV3-1/TRBV3-2; CDR3 protein: CASSRNPTANYGYTF
V gene: TRBV15; CDR3 protein: CATSRSQGRNSPLHF
V gene: TRBV5-6; CDR3 protein: CASSLAGGRYNEQFF
V gene: TRBV6-4; CDR3 protein: CASSDSAGGLIDTQYF
V gene: TRBV5-1; CDR3 protein: CASSDSMNNEQFF
V gene: TRBV5-1; CDR3 protein: CASSLGQVGETQYF
V gene: TRBV3-1/TRBV3-2; CDR3 protein: CASSPQTGEGYTF
V gene: TRBV21-1; CDR3 protein: CAGQLAGPYSSTDTQYF
V gene: TRBV5-6; CDR3 protein: CASSFFRDRGTYNSPLHF